This passage covers 15 T cell receptor beta chains from one sample sequenced in a study of T cell repertoires in cytomegalovirus infection. MiXCR, run by TCRdb on the reads, gives a single entry per CDR3 protein. The sample has over 300,000 distinct CDR3 sequences, over 7.5% seen once. Sequencing was performed on PBMCs. The receptors were gathered from a human donor in good health (CMV status not recorded). Some clones in this sample may be carry-over from other donors' samples.

This clonotype was counted ten times or more. The J gene is TRBJ2-5, the V gene TRBV7-2; D is unclear. Looked up from germline, CDR1 is SGHTA and CDR2 is FQGNSA. This CDR3 is 16 amino acids long. Trimming pared 8 bases from V and 5 bases from J, leaving 24 bases between. CDR3 coding DNA: TGTGCCAGCCGATATAACAGTCTGATTTCTTCCGAGACCCAGTACTTC. Amino acids: CASRYNSLISSETQYF.

This clonotype was observed a few times. V is TRBV15 and J is TRBJ2-5; 9 bases match TRBD2. This CDR3 comprises 17 residues. Per the germline V gene, CDR1 is LNHNV and CDR2 is YYDKDF (reference sequence). Trimming removed 4 bases from V and 7 bases from J; junction bases left unmatched: 16. CDR3 coding DNA: TGTGCCACCAGCAATAGCTCTAGCGGGGCCTCATTATGGACCCAGTACTTC. Protein sequence: CATSNSSSGASLWTQYF.

At least ten counts were recorded for this clonotype. The chain couples TRBV20-1 to TRBJ1-6; 10 nucleotides line up with TRBD1. There are 16 residues in the CDR3. The J segment lost 5 bases and the V segment lost 4 bases, leaving 8 bases of the junction unmatched. Germline V CDR1 and CDR2: DFQATT, SNEGSKA (reference sequence). CDR3 protein: CSAKIGTGANNSPLHF. Written as DNA, the CDR3 is TGCAGTGCTAAAATCGGGACAGGGGCCAATAATTCACCCCTCCACTTT.

This clonotype has ten or more counts. The genes are TRBV7-2 and TRBJ2-1, with no clear D. This CDR3 is 14 amino acids long. With 4 bases removed from V and 7 bases from J, the gap between germline ends came to 14 bases. CDR1 is SGHTA, CDR2 FQGNSA, per germline. The CDR3 DNA sequence: TGTGCCAGCAGCTCCCCGGAACGGTGGAATGAGCAGTTCTTC. The encoded protein is CASSSPERWNEQFF.

In its sample, this clonotype was seen many times. This chain connects TRBV7-3 to TRBJ2-3, with 10 bases that match TRBD2. This CDR3 comprises 17 residues. The V gene end was trimmed by 2 bases and the J gene end by 5 bases; junction bases not matched to a gene: 10. Germline CDR1 reads SGHTA; CDR2 reads FQGTGA. DNA for the CDR3: TGTGCCAGCAGCTTACGCCTAGCGGGAGTCGGTGTAGATACGCAGTATTTT. Its protein product is CASSLRLAGVGVDTQYF.

This clonotype was recorded many times. The chain joins TRBV24-1 to TRBJ2-1, with D possibly TRBD2 on 6 matching bases. This CDR3 comprises 15 residues. Germline values: CDR1 KGHDR, CDR2 SFDVKD. The V and J ends lost 1 base and 5 bases respectively, with 11 bases between them. CDR3 sequence: CATSDLWEDNNEQFF. The CDR3 DNA reads as TGTGCCACCAGTGATTTATGGGAGGACAACAATGAGCAGTTCTTC.

In this sample, this clonotype turned up a few times. The chain carries TRBV6-2 or TRBV6-3 and TRBJ2-1, with D perhaps TRBD2 (5 bases). The CDR3 covers 17 residues. Germline CDR1 and CDR2: MNHEY and SVGEGT. The V end was cut by 2 bases, the J end by 3 bases, with 17 bases between. The CDR3 region is CASSYLAGSGNYNEQFF. As DNA, the CDR3 is TGTGCCAGCAGTTACCTCGCAGGAAGCGGAAACTACAATGAGCAGTTCTTC.

This clonotype was detected ten times or more. The rearrangement joins TRBV7-2 to TRBJ1-5; 7 nucleotides line up with TRBD1. Per the germline V gene, CDR1 is SGHTA and CDR2 is FQGNSA. The trim removed 3 bases at V and 6 bases at J, leaving 2 bases unmatched. The CDR3 loop spans 13 amino acids. The CDR3 bases are TGTGCCAGCAGCTTGACAGGGTTTCAGCCCCAGCATTTT. Residues: CASSLTGFQPQHF.

This clonotype appeared many times. The rearrangement links TRBV5-4 to TRBJ1-4, with a weak D call TRBD1 (5 bases). CDR1 is SGHNT, CDR2 YYREEE, per germline (reference sequence). CDR3 size: 13 residues. V was cut by 6 bases and J by 7 bases, with 13 bases left in between. The CDR3 DNA reads TGTGCCAGCACTAACGGGGCCTCTGAAAAACTGTTTTTT. Translation: CASTNGASEKLFF.

The V call is TRBV29-1, the J call TRBJ2-2, with TRBD1 matching over 7 bases. CDR3 length: 14 residues. V trimming: 7 bases; J trimming: 0 bases; junction bases outside the gene matches: 5. The germline CDR1 and CDR2 sequences are SQVTM and ANQGSEA. The CDR3 spells CSGRTGANTGELFF. As DNA, the CDR3 is TGCAGCGGGAGGACAGGTGCGAACACCGGGGAGCTGTTTTTT.

This clonotype turned up a few times. The chain has TRBV28 and TRBJ1-5, with 8 bases aligning to TRBD1. Germline V lookup: CDR1 MDHEN, CDR2 SYDVKM. The CDR3 has 16 amino acids. The trim removed 7 bases at V and 0 bases at J, leaving 8 bases unmatched. The CDR3 reads CASTTGGAYSNQPQHF. In DNA, the CDR3 is TGTGCCAGCACCACAGGGGGAGCTTATAGCAATCAGCCCCAGCATTTT.

The chain couples TRBV6-2 or TRBV6-3 to TRBJ1-5, with D possibly matching TRBD1 (6 bases). Germline V lookup: CDR1 MNHEY, CDR2 SVGEGT. The CDR3 loop spans 16 amino acids. Trimming took off 6 bases at V and 0 bases at J, with 15 bases between the two ends. The CDR3 here is CASRRGQTYSNQPQHF. In DNA form, the CDR3 reads TGTGCCAGCAGACGAGGACAGACTTATAGCAATCAGCCCCAGCATTTT.

This clonotype was observed at least ten times. The V and J genes are TRBV7-8 and TRBJ1-1; D is ambiguous. Deletions cut 2 bases from V and 2 bases from J, with 9 bases between. The CDR3 sequence is 14 residues long. Germline-derived CDR1 and CDR2 are SGHVS and FQNEAQ. CDR3 residues: CASSLRFSNTEAFF. The CDR3 coding sequence is TGTGCCAGCAGCTTAAGGTTCTCTAACACTGAAGCTTTCTTT. Together with reference TRBV7-8 and TRBJ1-1, the CDR3 gives the full variable domain: GAGVSQSPRYKVAKRGQDVALRCDPISGHVSLFWYQQALGQGPEFLTYFQNEAQLDKSGLPSDRFFAERPEGSVSTLKIQRTQQEDSAVYLCASSLRFSNTEAFFGQGTRLTVV.

This clonotype showed up just a few times. The rearrangement uses TRBV7-9 and TRBJ1-2; 7 nucleotides match TRBD1. The CDR3 sequence is 13 residues long. The V segment lost 7 bases and the J segment 6 bases; nucleotides outside the gene matches: 8. The germline V gene encodes CDR1 SEHNR and CDR2 FQNEAQ (reference sequence). This CDR3 is CASTSTGPNGYTF. CDR3 DNA sequence: TGTGCCAGCACCTCGACAGGGCCGAATGGCTACACCTTC. Full variable domain (remainder filled in from reference TRBV7-9 and TRBJ1-2): DTGVSQNPRHKITKRGQNVTFRCDPISEHNRLYWYRQTLGQGPEFLTYFQNEAQLEKSRLLSDRFSAERPKGSFSTLEIQRTEQGDSAMYLCASTSTGPNGYTFGSGTRLTVV.

This clonotype has just a few counts. This sequence joins TRBV12-3 or TRBV12-4 and TRBJ2-5, with TRBD1 matching over 9 bases. This CDR3 is built from 14 residues. V shed 2 bases, J shed 5 bases, and the junction held 3 bases outside the gene matches. The CDR3, as DNA: TGTGCCAGCAGTTTATCTGACAGGGGGGAGACCCAGTACTTC. Its protein product is CASSLSDRGETQYF.